This T cell receptor beta chain stems from a study of shared clonotypes between healthy human individuals. Only in-frame clones appear in the TCRdb table, and some are missing; sequencing was by immunoSEQ multiplex PCR. This sample has approximately 740,000 clones, with 80% to 95% found just once. CD45RO-negative CD8 cells positively selected for CCR7 made up the naive population, which excluded terminally differentiated effector memory CD45RA+ cells. The origin of this receptor is a man aged 30-40 years in good health. Sequencing was done on a sample of naive CD8+ T cells sorted from blood.

In nucleotides, the CDR3 is TGTGCCAGCAGCTTAGCCCCCAGAGCTGGGGACGAGCAGTACTTC. It translates to CASSLAPRAGDEQYF. The chain combines TRBV7-6 with TRBJ2-7; D call uncertain. Trimming removed 0 bases from V and 5 bases from J, with 14 bases in between. Germline V gene lookup returns CDR1 SGHVS and CDR2 FNYEAQ. The CDR3 length is 15 residues.